These T cell receptor beta chains were read from a single sample in a study of spatial heterogeneity in lung cancer. From the 5' RACE reads, TCRdb called clonotypes with MiXCR, one entry per CDR3 protein. The table includes about 36,000 distinct CDR3 sequences, approximately 5.2% detected once. Sequencing used PBMCs, obtained at surgery. The receptors originated from a female donor with early-stage non-small cell lung cancer. The CDR3 runs from the conserved cysteine through the conserved F or W. Each record gives: clone size, V gene, J gene, D gene, CDR3 protein, CDR3 DNA. A D gene is named only where the DNA matches it firmly. Size is omitted from some rows. Given values are once, few, many or a class for expanded clones.

NA	TRBV9	TRBJ2-7	TRBD1	CASSAGTGGYEQYF	TGTGCCAGCAGCGCCGGGACAGGGGGCTACGAGCAGTACTTC
NA	TRBV20-1	TRBJ1-2	TRBD1	CSALFRGQEGYTF	TGCAGTGCCCTTTTTAGGGGGCAGGAAGGCTACACCTTC
NA	TRBV4-3	TRBJ1-3	NA	CASSQAGYSGNTIYF	TGCGCCAGCAGCCAAGCAGGGTACTCTGGAAACACCATATATTTT
NA	TRBV28	TRBJ1-2	NA	CASSFAQYGYTF	TGTGCCAGCAGTTTCGCACAGTATGGCTACACCTTC
many	TRBV4-3	TRBJ2-7	NA	CASSQDRDGSYEQYF	TGCGCCAGCAGCCAAGACCGCGACGGCTCCTACGAGCAGTACTTC
many	TRBV14	TRBJ1-2	TRBD1	CASSHDRVYGYTF	TGTGCCAGCAGCCACGACAGGGTCTATGGCTACACCTTC
many	TRBV5-1	TRBJ2-3	TRBD2	CASSSSGAYTDTQYF	TGCGCCAGCAGCTCGAGCGGGGCCTACACAGATACGCAGTATTTT
few	TRBV5-4	TRBJ2-6	NA	CASSPGASGANVLTF	TGTGCCAGCAGCCCCGGGGCCTCTGGGGCCAACGTCCTGACTTTC
many	TRBV20-1	TRBJ2-1	NA	CSARVPTSYNEQFF	TGCAGTGCTAGAGTACCGACCTCCTACAATGAGCAGTTCTTC
NA	TRBV12-5	TRBJ2-7	NA	CANGPVGVSSYEQYF	TGTGCTAATGGCCCCGTGGGGGTGAGCTCCTACGAGCAGTACTTC
many	TRBV5-6	TRBJ2-1	NA	CASSFTGVRRVGNEQFF	TGTGCCAGCAGCTTCACAGGAGTCAGAAGAGTTGGCAATGAGCAGTTCTTC
medium-sized	TRBV28	TRBJ2-5	NA	CASSLWTGGVGQETQYF	TGTGCCAGCAGTTTATGGACAGGCGGGGTGGGGCAAGAGACCCAGTACTTC
NA	TRBV30	TRBJ2-7	NA	CASIRDSHYEQYF	TGTGCCTCAATCCGGGACTCGCACTACGAGCAGTACTTC
many	TRBV6-5	TRBJ1-6	NA	CASSPQRNSPLHF	TGTGCCAGCAGCCCCCAGAGGAATTCACCCCTCCACTTT
many	TRBV5-4	TRBJ1-2	NA	CASTIGRVWDGYTF	TGTGCCAGCACCATTGGGCGAGTGTGGGATGGCTACACCTTC
many	TRBV5-1	TRBJ1-6	TRBD1	CASSLGTGDSPLHF	TGCGCCAGCAGCTTGGGGACAGGGGATTCACCCCTCCACTTT
NA	TRBV5-1	TRBJ2-3	TRBD1	CASSTGQGPSTDTQYF	TGCGCCAGCAGCACAGGACAGGGACCTAGCACAGATACGCAGTATTTT
NA	TRBV29-1	TRBJ2-1	NA	CSADSNTYNEQFF	TGCAGCGCAGACTCGAATACTTACAATGAGCAGTTCTTC
many	TRBV4-3	TRBJ2-2	TRBD2	CASSQDLAGGPRTGELFF	TGCGCCAGCAGCCAAGATTTGGCGGGAGGCCCAAGGACCGGGGAGCTGTTTTTT
many	TRBV7-8	TRBJ2-7	NA	CATLQPDSYEQYF	TGTGCCACTCTCCAACCGGACAGCTACGAGCAGTACTTC
few	TRBV18	TRBJ2-7	NA	CASVGRSSYEQYF	TGTGCCAGCGTCGGGCGGAGCTCCTACGAGCAGTACTTC
many	TRBV20-1	TRBJ2-7	TRBD2	CSANNVRGAYEQYF	TGCAGTGCAAACAACGTACGGGGGGCCTACGAGCAGTACTTC
many	TRBV5-1	TRBJ2-5	NA	CASSLGAVQETQYF	TGCGCCAGCAGCTTGGGGGCAGTACAAGAGACCCAGTACTTC
many	TRBV10-2	TRBJ2-1	NA	CASSEDPRTVYNEQFF	TGCGCCAGCAGTGAAGATCCCAGGACAGTTTACAATGAGCAGTTCTTC
few	TRBV12-3/TRBV12-4	TRBJ1-2	TRBD1	CASSLGTGNGYTF	TGTGCCAGCAGTTTAGGGACAGGGAACGGCTACACCTTC
many	TRBV3-1	TRBJ1-2	NA	CASSPRQTQHYGYTF	TGTGCCAGCAGCCCAAGACAGACCCAGCACTATGGCTACACCTTC
many	TRBV5-1	TRBJ1-4	NA	CASRRQEDEKLFF	TGCGCCAGCAGGAGGCAGGAGGATGAAAAACTGTTTTTT
many	TRBV5-6	TRBJ2-7	TRBD1	CASSPSTGFGEQYF	TGTGCCAGCAGCCCCTCGACAGGGTTCGGCGAGCAGTACTTC
many	TRBV24-1	TRBJ2-1	TRBD2	CATSDPGLAANEQFF	TGTGCCACCAGTGACCCGGGACTAGCGGCCAATGAGCAGTTCTTC
many	TRBV25-1	TRBJ1-4	TRBD1	CASSELTGGEKLFF	TGTGCCAGCAGTGAATTAACAGGGGGTGAAAAACTGTTTTTT
many	TRBV30	TRBJ1-2	NA	CAWSLQPGYGYTF	TGTGCCTGGAGTCTTCAGCCGGGCTATGGCTACACCTTC
few	TRBV5-4	TRBJ2-1	TRBD2	CASSPGLAGMNEQFF	TGTGCCAGCAGCCCGGGACTAGCGGGAATGAATGAGCAGTTCTTC
many	TRBV6-5	TRBJ2-5	TRBD2	CASSYGTSGLGETQYF	TGTGCCAGCAGTTACGGGACTAGCGGGCTCGGGGAGACCCAGTACTTC
NA	TRBV5-1	TRBJ2-1	NA	CASNGGSLNNEQFF	TGCGCCAGCAATGGGGGGTCATTAAACAATGAGCAGTTCTTC
few	TRBV11-2	TRBJ2-2	NA	CASSARYGPGELFF	TGTGCCAGCAGCGCCAGATACGGCCCCGGGGAGCTGTTTTTT
many	TRBV5-1	TRBJ2-7	NA	CASSLHPTGTYEQYF	TGCGCCAGCAGCCTCCATCCTACGGGGACCTACGAGCAGTACTTC
many	TRBV29-1	TRBJ2-5	NA	CSSRAGQETQYF	TGCAGCTCCAGGGCGGGACAAGAGACCCAGTACTTC
few	TRBV9	TRBJ2-3	NA	CASSGKRLGADTQYF	TGTGCCAGCAGCGGGAAACGATTGGGCGCAGATACGCAGTATTTT
NA	TRBV30	TRBJ1-4	NA	CAWSVKGEGKLFF	TGTGCCTGGAGTGTAAAGGGGGAAGGAAAACTGTTTTTT
NA	TRBV20-1	TRBJ1-6	TRBD1	CSASGTVASPLHF	TGCAGTGCTAGTGGGACAGTGGCTTCACCCCTCCACTTT
many	TRBV28	TRBJ2-6	TRBD2	CASSSSPWLAGGGANVLTF	TGTGCCAGCAGTTCCTCTCCCTGGCTAGCGGGAGGTGGGGCCAACGTCCTGACTTTC
few	TRBV5-1	TRBJ1-4	TRBD1	CASSPRDSNEKLFF	TGCGCCAGCAGCCCCCGGGACAGTAATGAAAAACTGTTTTTT
few	TRBV5-1	TRBJ1-1	NA	CASSLESVNTEAFF	TGCGCCAGCAGCTTGGAGTCCGTGAACACTGAAGCTTTCTTT
few	TRBV2	TRBJ1-5	NA	CASSKKTAYEPQHF	TGTGCCAGCAGCAAAAAGACAGCCTATGAGCCCCAGCATTTT
many	TRBV12-3/TRBV12-4	TRBJ1-3	NA	CASSQTPRATIYF	TGTGCCAGCAGCCAAACACCCCGGGCCACCATATATTTT
many	TRBV5-1	TRBJ2-1	TRBD2	CASSAGAPNEQFF	TGCGCCAGCAGTGCGGGAGCCCCCAATGAGCAGTTCTTC
NA	TRBV7-9	TRBJ1-2	TRBD1	CASSLGGGTEYGYTF	TGTGCCAGCAGCTTAGGTGGAGGGACAGAATATGGCTACACCTTC
many	TRBV7-6	TRBJ1-3	NA	CASSGRVGRGNTIYF	TGTGCCAGCAGCGGTCGGGTTGGCCGTGGAAACACCATATATTTT
many	TRBV7-8	TRBJ1-1	NA	CASSLEGVPEVIRPEAFF	TGTGCCAGCAGCTTAGAGGGGGTACCGGAAGTTATACGACCTGAAGCTTTCTTT
few	TRBV19	TRBJ2-1	NA	CASSIDFPGAGYNEQFF	TGTGCCAGTAGTATAGATTTCCCGGGGGCGGGCTACAATGAGCAGTTCTTC